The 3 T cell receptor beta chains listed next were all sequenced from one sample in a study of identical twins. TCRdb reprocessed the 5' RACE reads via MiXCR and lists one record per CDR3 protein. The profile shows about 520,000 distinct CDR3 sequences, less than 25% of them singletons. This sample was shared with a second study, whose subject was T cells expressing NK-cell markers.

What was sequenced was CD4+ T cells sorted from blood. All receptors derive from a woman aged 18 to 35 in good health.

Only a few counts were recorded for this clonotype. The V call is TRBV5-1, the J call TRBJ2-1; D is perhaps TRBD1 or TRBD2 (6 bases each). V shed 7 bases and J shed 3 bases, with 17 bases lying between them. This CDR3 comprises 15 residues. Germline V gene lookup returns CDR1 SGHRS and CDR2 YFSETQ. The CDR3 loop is CASEEGTTLYNEQFF. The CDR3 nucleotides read TGCGCCAGCGAGGAGGGGACAACCCTCTACAATGAGCAGTTCTTC.

For the CDR3, the DNA is TGCAGTGCTAGTCTCGGACAGTCCCAAGAGACCCAGTACTTC. Translation: CSASLGQSQETQYF. This sequence joins TRBV20-1 and TRBJ2-5; tentatively, D is TRBD1 (6 bases). Trimming shortened V by 3 bases and J by 1 base, and 12 bases separated the two germline ends. CDR3 length equals 14 residues. Germline assignment: CDR1 DFQATT and CDR2 SNEGSKA (reference sequence).

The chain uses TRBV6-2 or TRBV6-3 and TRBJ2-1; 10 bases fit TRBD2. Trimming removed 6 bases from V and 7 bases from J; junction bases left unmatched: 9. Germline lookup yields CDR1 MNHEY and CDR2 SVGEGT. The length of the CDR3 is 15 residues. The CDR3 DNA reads TGTGCCAGCAGCAGCGGGACTAGCGTTAGGAATGAGCAGTTCTTC. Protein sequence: CASSSGTSVRNEQFF.